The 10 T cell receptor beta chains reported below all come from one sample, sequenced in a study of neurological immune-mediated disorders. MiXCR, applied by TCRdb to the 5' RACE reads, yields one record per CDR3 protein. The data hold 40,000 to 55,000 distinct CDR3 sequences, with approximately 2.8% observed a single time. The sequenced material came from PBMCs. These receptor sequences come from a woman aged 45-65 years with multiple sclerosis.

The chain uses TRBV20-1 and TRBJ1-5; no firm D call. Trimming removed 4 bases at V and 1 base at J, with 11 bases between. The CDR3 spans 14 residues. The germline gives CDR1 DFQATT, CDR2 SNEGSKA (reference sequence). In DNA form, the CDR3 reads TGCAGTGCTAACTATCTAGGGAGCAATCAGCCCCAGCATTTT. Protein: CSANYLGSNQPQHF.

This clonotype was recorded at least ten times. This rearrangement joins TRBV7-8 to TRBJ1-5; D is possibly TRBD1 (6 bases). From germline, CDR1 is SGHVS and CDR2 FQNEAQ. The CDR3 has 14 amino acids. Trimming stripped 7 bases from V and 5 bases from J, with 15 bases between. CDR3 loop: CASTQGLPDQPQHF. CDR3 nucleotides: TGTGCCAGCACCCAGGGGCTCCCCGATCAGCCCCAGCATTTT.

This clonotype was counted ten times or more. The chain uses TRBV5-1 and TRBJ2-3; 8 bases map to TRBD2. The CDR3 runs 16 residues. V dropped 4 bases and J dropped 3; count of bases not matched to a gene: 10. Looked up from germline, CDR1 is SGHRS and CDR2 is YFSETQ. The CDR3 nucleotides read TGCGCCAGCAGCCAGGTGGCGGGAGGACGGACAGATACGCAGTATTTT. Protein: CASSQVAGGRTDTQYF.

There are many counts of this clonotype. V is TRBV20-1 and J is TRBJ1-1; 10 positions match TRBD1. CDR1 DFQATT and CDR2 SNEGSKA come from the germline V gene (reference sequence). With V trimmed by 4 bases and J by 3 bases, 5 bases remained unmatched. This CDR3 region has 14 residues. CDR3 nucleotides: TGCAGTGCTACGCCCGGGACAGGGGACACTGAAGCTTTCTTT. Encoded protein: CSATPGTGDTEAFF.

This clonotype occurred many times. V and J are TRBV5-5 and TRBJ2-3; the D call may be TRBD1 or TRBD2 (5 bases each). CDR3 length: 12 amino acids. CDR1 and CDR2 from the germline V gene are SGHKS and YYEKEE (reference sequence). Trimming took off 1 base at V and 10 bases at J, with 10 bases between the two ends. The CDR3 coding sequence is TGTGCCAGCAGCTTGCGACGGGGCTCGCAGTATTTT. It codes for CASSLRRGSQYF.

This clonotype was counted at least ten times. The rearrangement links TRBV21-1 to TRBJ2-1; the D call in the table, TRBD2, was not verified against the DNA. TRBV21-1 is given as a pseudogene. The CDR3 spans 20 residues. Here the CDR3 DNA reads TGTGCCAGCAGCTCAATCCGCCGTAGCGGGGGGAATAGGTCCTACAATGAGCAGTTCTTC. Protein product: CASSSIRRSGGNRSYNEQFF.

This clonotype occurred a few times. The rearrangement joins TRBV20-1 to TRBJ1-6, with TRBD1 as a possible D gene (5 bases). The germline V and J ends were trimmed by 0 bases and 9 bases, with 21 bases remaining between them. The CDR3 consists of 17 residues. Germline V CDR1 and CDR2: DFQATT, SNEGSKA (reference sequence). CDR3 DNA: TGCAGTGCTAGAGATGCAGGGAAGGTCCTAATAGGTTCACCCCTCCACTTT. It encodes CSARDAGKVLIGSPLHF.

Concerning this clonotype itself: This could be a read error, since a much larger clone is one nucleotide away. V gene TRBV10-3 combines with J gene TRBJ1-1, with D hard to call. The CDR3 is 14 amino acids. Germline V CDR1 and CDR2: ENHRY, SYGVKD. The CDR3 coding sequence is TGTTCCATCAGTGAGTCGACAATGAACACTGAAGCTTTCTTT. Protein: CSISESTMNTEAFF.

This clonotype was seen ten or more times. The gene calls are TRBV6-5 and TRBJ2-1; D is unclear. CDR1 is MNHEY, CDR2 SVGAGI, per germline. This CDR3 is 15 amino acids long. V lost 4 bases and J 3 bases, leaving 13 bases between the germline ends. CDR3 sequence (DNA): TGTGCCAGCAGTTCCCCTCCCCCGATCTACAATGAGCAGTTCTTC. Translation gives CASSSPPPIYNEQFF.

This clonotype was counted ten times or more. The CDR3 DNA is TGTGCCAGCAGCACCGGCCGACAGGGACCGAACACTGAAGCTTTCTTT. This sequence encodes CASSTGRQGPNTEAFF. The V call is TRBV7-9, the J call TRBJ1-1; the match to TRBD1 covers 7 bases. Germline V gives CDR1 SEHNR, CDR2 FQNEAQ (reference sequence). The CDR3 sequence is 16 residues long. The trim removed 5 bases at V and 1 base at J, leaving 10 bases unmatched.